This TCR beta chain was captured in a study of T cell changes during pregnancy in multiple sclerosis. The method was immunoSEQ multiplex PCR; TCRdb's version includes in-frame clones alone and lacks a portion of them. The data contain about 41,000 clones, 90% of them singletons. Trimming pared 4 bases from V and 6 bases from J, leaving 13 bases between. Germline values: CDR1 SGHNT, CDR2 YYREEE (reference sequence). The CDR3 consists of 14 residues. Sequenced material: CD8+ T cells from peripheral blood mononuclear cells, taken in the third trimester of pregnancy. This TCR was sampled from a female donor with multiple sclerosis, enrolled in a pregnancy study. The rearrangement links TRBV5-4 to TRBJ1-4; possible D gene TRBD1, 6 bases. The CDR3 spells CASSPGALDEKLFF. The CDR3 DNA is TGTGCCAGCAGCCCAGGGGCGTTGGATGAAAAACTGTTTTTT.